This T cell receptor (beta chain) derives from a study of brain T cells in children with intractable seizures. Study observations and caveats: Pre-surgery blood may have been undersampled, hiding some clones.

Per germline, CDR1 MNHEY and CDR2 SVGAGI. This CDR3 contains 15 residues. Trimming removed 2 bases at V and 0 bases at J, with 11 bases between. In regard to this clone: No antigen is known for it.

Using immunoSEQ multiplex PCR, the repertoire was profiled, and TCRdb retains in-frame clones only, with some absent. The data hold over 7,000 clones, with 69% observed a single time. Only cases whose brain tissue showed the highest T cell transcript signatures were sequenced. Pre-surgery treatment included at least one anti-epileptic drug. The source material was resected brain tissue, sampled at surgery. J is TRBJ2-7 and V is TRBV6-5; D ambiguous. This TCR came from a girl aged 2-10 years with tuberous sclerosis and intractable seizures. Written as DNA, the CDR3 is TGTGCCAGCAGTTACGGCACCGCTAGCTCCTACGAGCAGTACTTC. Its translation is CASSYGTASSYEQYF.